The clone carrying this T cell receptor beta chain showed up just once. A far larger clone is a single base away, which makes a read error likely. Other DNA sequences from this sample encode an identical CDR3 as well. The data were obtained in a study of shared clonotypes between healthy human individuals. Looking at the study overall: Each donor's CD8 memory used one plate, CD8 naive two, each CD4 subset three.

Only Caucasian adults living in Nashville, Tennessee made up the donor group. Assay: immunoSEQ multiplex PCR; the TCRdb copy retains only in-frame clones and omits some. Of around 1,100,000 clones listed, around 77% are singletons. CDR1 and CDR2 (germline): GTSNPN, SVGIG (reference sequence). The CDR3 loop spans 14 amino acids. This sequence was found in a man aged 18 to 30 in good health. Some clones in this sample may be carry-over from other donors' samples. V gene TRBV30 combines with J gene TRBJ1-1, with D possibly being TRBD1 (6 bases). Material for sequencing was memory CD4+ T cells from PBMCs. Subset described: CD45RA-negative fraction. This CDR3 reads CAWKAGHRNTEAFF. The CDR3 bases are TGTGCCTGGAAAGCGGGACATCGGAACACTGAGGCTTTCTTT.